The TCR beta chain under discussion was sequenced for a study of Ad26.COV2.S vaccination and SARS-CoV-2 variants. Generated by immunoSEQ multiplex PCR, the TCRdb table keeps only in-frame clones and is missing some. The table records about 350,000 clones, 92% of them present only once. The study, taken as a whole, reports: Those who received vaccine or placebo ended up with similar non-spike TCR breadth.

Points on this clone: Its target is unknown.

Per the germline V gene, CDR1 is SGHTS and CDR2 is YDEGEE. The CDR3 contains 13 residues. V was pared by 3 bases and J by 4 bases, with 10 bases between. V and J are TRBV5-8 and TRBJ2-5; D perhaps matches TRBD1 (6 bases). The material sequenced was peripheral blood, taken after recovery from COVID-19. This TCR came from a human donor who had recovered from COVID-19. The CDR3 protein is CASSWGTRETQYF. The CDR3 DNA follows: TGTGCCAGCAGCTGGGGGACACGAGAGACCCAGTACTTC.